This TCR beta chain was captured in a study of long-term antiretroviral therapy in people with HIV. Whole-study results and caveats: After ART, diversity increased yet remained lower than transplant donor controls. Clones that had undergone expansion before ART dominated the repertoire at all time points.

This clone was seen only a few times. Its antigen is not known. PBMC samples from each donor numbered at least one pre-ART and at least two post-ART. Sequencing used immunoSEQ v3.0 at survey level. TCRdb keeps only in-frame clones here, not all; method: immunoSEQ multiplex PCR. The sample carries over 10,000 clones, 88% recorded once. V was shortened by 5 bases and J by 4 bases, with 15 bases between the two germline ends. The V gene's germline CDR1 is MGHRA and CDR2 YSYEKL. This CDR3 contains 14 residues. The chain is built from TRBV4-1 and TRBJ2-7; a weak D match, TRBD2 (6 bases). The sequence came from a middle-aged woman with HIV. Sequences were derived from unsorted PBMCs, sampled 2.1 years after starting antiretroviral therapy. The CDR3, as DNA: TGCGCCAGCAGCAAGGCGGAGGGGACTTACGAGCAGTACTTC. Translation: CASSKAEGTYEQYF.